This T cell receptor (beta chain) emerged from a study of cytomegalovirus exposure and HLA in healthy donors. General study points: Confirmation was obtained in vitro that three CMV-associated chains are specific for CMV antigens. Cytomegalovirus association was assigned to around 150 TCR beta chains. Cytomegalovirus status was reportedly diagnosed by the classifier with high specificity and sensitivity.

In this sample, this clone turned up once. Antigen specificity is unknown. The PCR was carried out with 60 Vbeta primers and 13 Jbeta primers. TCRdb's copy holds only in-frame clones and misses some; the assay was immunoSEQ multiplex PCR. This sample has about 200,000 clones, with 75% to 85% found just once. The CDR3 extends over 15 amino acids. Per the germline V gene, CDR1 is SGHRS and CDR2 is YFSETQ. Trimming took 4 bases from V and 3 from J; bases not matched to a gene: 7. This rearrangement joins TRBV5-1 to TRBJ1-1; 9 bases are a match to TRBD1. The clonotype was recovered from a woman in her 30s in good health and CMV-seropositive. The specimen was PBMCs. CDR3 DNA: TGCGCCAGCAGCCTAACAGGGGGCAGGGACACTGAAGCTTTCTTT. This encodes CASSLTGGRDTEAFF.